This entry lists 17 T cell receptor beta chains sequenced from one sample in a study of CD8+CD57+ T cells in acquired aplastic anemia. Their target antigens are unknown. By flow cytometry, patients selected for sequencing had shown an expansion of CD8+CD57+ cells. Genomic DNA was employed as the template in profiling TCR beta VDJ and CDR3. TCRdb independently ran MiXCR on the reads; one entry per CDR3 protein. This table holds some 16,000 distinct CDR3 sequences, less than 45% found once. Whole-study findings and limits: The authors found lower diversity in patient CD8+CD57+ cells than in total CD4+ and CD8+ pools.

Sequenced material: CD8+CD57+ T cells sorted from PBMCs. Subset given: bead-enriched CD8+CD57+ effector memory T cells from SAA patients. These receptors were taken from a human donor with aplastic anemia.

The CDR3 here is CATSDSGAEYRNEQFF. DNA of the CDR3: TGTGCCACCAGTGATTCCGGCGCAGAGTACAGGAATGAGCAGTTCTTC. The rearrangement uses TRBV24-1 and TRBJ2-1, with D perhaps matching TRBD1 (5 bases). The CDR3 sequence is 16 residues long. Germline V gene sequence: CDR1 KGHDR, CDR2 SFDVKD. V was pared by 2 bases and J by 7 bases, with 17 bases between.

This clonotype occurred a few times. The V and J genes are TRBV29-1 and TRBJ2-1; a weak D match, TRBD2 (5 bases). The germline CDR1 and CDR2 sequences are SQVTM and ANQGSEA. V lost 8 bases and J 4 bases, leaving 15 bases between the germline ends. The CDR3 contains 13 residues. The CDR3 DNA follows: TGCAGCTCCGAGCGGACCCTGTACAATGAGCAGTTCTTC. Its protein is CSSERTLYNEQFF.

The genes are TRBV9 and TRBJ2-2; D not resolved. The V end lost 5 bases, the J end lost 6 bases, and 2 bases lay between the germline ends. The length of the CDR3 is 10 residues. From germline, CDR1 is SGDLS and CDR2 YYNGEE. This chain's CDR3 is CASRPGELFF. The CDR3 nucleotides read TGTGCCAGCAGGCCCGGGGAGCTGTTTTTT.

The gene calls are TRBV5-4 and TRBJ1-2; 11 nucleotides match TRBD1. Germline CDR1 is SGHNT and CDR2 is YYREEE (reference sequence). The CDR3 loop spans 15 amino acids. Trimming removed 0 bases from V and 8 bases from J; junction bases left unmatched: 6. The CDR3, as DNA: TGTGCCAGCAGCTTGGTGGGACAGGGGGTAGGAGGCTACACCTTC. This codes for CASSLVGQGVGGYTF.

J is TRBJ2-7 and V is TRBV20-1; the match to TRBD2 covers 9 bases. Germline loops: CDR1 DFQATT, CDR2 SNEGSKA (reference sequence). The trim removed 4 bases at V and 3 bases at J, leaving 7 bases unmatched. The CDR3 spans 14 residues. The CDR3 sequence: CSANRGGGVYEQYF. The CDR3, as DNA: TGCAGTGCTAATCGAGGCGGGGGGGTCTACGAGCAGTACTTC.

This sequence joins TRBV5-4 and TRBJ2-3; 9 nucleotides agree with TRBD2. Trimming at V came to 0 bases and at J to 5 bases, leaving 7 bases not matched to a gene. The germline V gene has CDR1 SGHNT and CDR2 YYREEE (reference sequence). This CDR3 has 16 amino acids. The CDR3, as DNA: TGTGCCAGCAGCTTGGGGCGGGGGGGCAAAGGAGATACGCAGTATTTT. Translating gives CASSLGRGGKGDTQYF.

In this sample, this clonotype turned up many times. The genes are TRBV28 and TRBJ2-1; 12 bases are a match to TRBD2. From germline, CDR1 is MDHEN and CDR2 SYDVKM. V dropped 5 bases and J dropped 7; count of bases not matched to a gene: 3. The CDR3 contains 14 residues. In DNA form, the CDR3 reads TGTGCCAGCAGTCTAGCGGGGGGGCCTAATGAGCAGTTCTTC. Translating gives CASSLAGGPNEQFF.

The table lists this clonotype with a few counts. The chain links TRBV15 to TRBJ2-3; a possible D gene is TRBD2 (6 bases). Trimming removed 2 bases at V and 0 bases at J, with 12 bases between. The V gene's germline CDR1 is LNHNV and CDR2 YYDKDF (reference sequence). CDR3 length: 16 residues. The CDR3 spells CATSRNPGLSTDTQYF. The DNA for the CDR3 is TGTGCCACCAGCAGAAACCCGGGACTTAGCACAGATACGCAGTATTTT.

Note on this clonotype: The CDR3 does not close with the conserved phenylalanine or tryptophan, likely indicating a read error. This sequence joins TRBV29-1 and TRBJ2-7; the D gene is possibly TRBD1 (6 bases). There are 12 residues in the CDR3. In germline, CDR1 is SQVTM, CDR2 ANQGSEA. Trimming shortened V by 7 bases and J by 3 bases, and 13 bases separated the two germline ends. The CDR3 spells CSAQGDIYEQYL. CDR3 in DNA: TGCAGCGCTCAAGGGGACATCTACGAGCAGTACCTC.

The chain recombines TRBV5-4 with TRBJ2-1; 8 bases fit TRBD1. Germline values: CDR1 SGHNT, CDR2 YYREEE (reference sequence). Unmatched junction bases numbered 1, after V lost 1 base and J lost 10 bases. CDR3 length: 12 amino acids. The CDR3 protein is CASSLTGGEQFF. CDR3 bases: TGTGCCAGCAGCTTGACAGGGGGAGAGCAGTTCTTC.

This chain joins TRBV19 and TRBJ2-5, with D possibly TRBD2 on 6 matching bases. CDR3 length equals 13 residues. CDR1 is LNHDA, CDR2 SQIVND, per germline (reference sequence). The V end was cut by 5 bases, the J end by 5 bases, with 12 bases between. CDR3 amino acids: CASSAAGWETQYF. The CDR3 DNA sequence: TGTGCCAGTAGTGCAGCGGGTTGGGAGACCCAGTACTTC.

This clonotype was counted a few times. The DNA of the CDR3 is TGTGCCAGCAGTTACATTTTCGGGAGGGATTTTGTGTTTGGTGAAGCTTTCTTT. This translates into CASSYIFGRDFVFGEAFF. The V and J genes are TRBV6-5 and TRBJ1-1; D is unclear. Germline V gene lookup returns CDR1 MNHEY and CDR2 SVGAGI. This CDR3 is built from 18 residues. Trimming removed 2 bases at V and 7 bases at J, with 26 bases between.

This sequence joins TRBV5-1 and TRBJ1-2, with 8 bases lining up with TRBD1. With V trimmed by 0 bases and J by 12 bases, 10 bases remained unmatched. Per the germline V gene, CDR1 is SGHRS and CDR2 is YFSETQ. The CDR3 spans 14 residues. This CDR3 is CASSLGSDRAGNTF. The DNA for the CDR3 is TGCGCCAGCAGCTTGGGATCGGACAGGGCTGGAAACACCTTC.

This rearrangement joins TRBV11-2 to TRBJ2-3; TRBD2 matches at 8 bases. Germline CDR1 and CDR2: SGHAT and FQNNGV. CDR3 length equals 15 residues. V dropped 1 base and J dropped 0; count of bases not matched to a gene: 0. In nucleotides, the CDR3 is TGTGCCAGCAGCTTAGGACTAGCGAGCACAGATACGCAGTATTTT. This codes for CASSLGLASTDTQYF.

This clonotype has ten or more counts. The DNA for the CDR3 is TGTGCCAGCAGTCCGGGACAGTCCTACGAGCAGTACTTC. Encoded protein: CASSPGQSYEQYF. V is TRBV6-1 and J is TRBJ2-7; 7 nucleotides line up with TRBD1. Germline loops: CDR1 MNHNS, CDR2 SASEGT. The CDR3 is 13 amino acids. Trimming at V came to 5 bases and at J to 1 base, leaving 2 bases not matched to a gene.

The V call is TRBV24-1, the J call TRBJ1-1; D is possibly TRBD1 (6 bases). The CDR3 covers 13 residues. Germline CDR1 is KGHDR and CDR2 is SFDVKD. V shed 9 bases and J shed 1 base, with 11 bases lying between them. For the CDR3, the DNA is TGTGCCACCCAGACAGGATCGAACACTGAAGCTTTCTTT. It specifies CATQTGSNTEAFF.

V usage is TRBV24-1 and J usage is TRBJ2-3, with D possibly matching TRBD2 (5 bases). Germline V gives CDR1 KGHDR, CDR2 SFDVKD. CDR3 length equals 15 residues. Trimming shortened V by 3 bases and J by 4 bases, and 13 bases separated the two germline ends. The CDR3, as DNA: TGTGCCACCAGTGATCCTCGGACCGGGGCAGATACGCAGTATTTT. It encodes CATSDPRTGADTQYF.